What follows describes a single T cell receptor (beta chain). The sample comes from a study of response to subunit inactivated influenza vaccine. TCRdb reanalysed the RT-PCR reads using MiXCR and keeps one entry per CDR3 protein. The sample shows some 550,000 distinct CDR3 sequences, 20% to 25% of them seen only once. The V gene's germline CDR1 is SQVTM and CDR2 ANQGSEA. This CDR3 has 13 amino acids. After removal of 7 bases from V and 8 bases from J, the junction contained 11 bases not matched to a gene. The data were also submitted as part of a second study, on T cells expressing NK-cell markers. From that second work: Production of TCR beta cDNA relied on 5'RACE template switching with UMIs.

This clonotype was sampled from a man aged 50 to 60 who received an inactivated influenza vaccine. This sequence joins TRBV29-1 and TRBJ2-1, with 7 bases identical to TRBD1. The material was CD4+ T cells sorted from PBMCs, obtained 11 to 12 days after vaccination. The CDR3 loop is CSARDRGLYEQFF. The CDR3 DNA reads TGCAGCGCCCGGGATAGGGGGCTCTATGAGCAGTTCTTC.